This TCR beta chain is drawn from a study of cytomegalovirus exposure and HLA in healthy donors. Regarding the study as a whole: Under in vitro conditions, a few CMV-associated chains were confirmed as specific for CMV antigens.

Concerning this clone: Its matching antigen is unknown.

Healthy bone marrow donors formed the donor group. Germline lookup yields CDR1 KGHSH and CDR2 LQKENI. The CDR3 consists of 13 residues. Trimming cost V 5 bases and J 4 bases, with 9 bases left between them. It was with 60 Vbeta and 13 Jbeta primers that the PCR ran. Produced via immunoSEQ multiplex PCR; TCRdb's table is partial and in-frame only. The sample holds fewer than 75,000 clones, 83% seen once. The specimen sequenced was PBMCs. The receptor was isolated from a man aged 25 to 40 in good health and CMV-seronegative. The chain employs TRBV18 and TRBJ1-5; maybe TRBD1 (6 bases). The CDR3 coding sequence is TGTGCCAGCTCATCGGACAGTAATCAGCCCCAGCATTTT. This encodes CASSSDSNQPQHF.